This T cell receptor beta chain came from a study of sequential checkpoint blockade in melanoma. The overall study: Both treatment sequences were followed by maintenance nivolumab. 85 to 95 pretreatment tumor DNA samples were TCRβ immunosequenced. Study-wide results and caveats: Clinical benefit was about 30 times likelier when tumor T-cell fraction and clonality increased.

In its sample, this clone ranks as medium-sized. The antigen is undetermined. Other nucleotide sequences in the sample specify the same CDR3. Treatment specified: randomized to nivolumab then ipilimumab (arm A) or the reverse (arm B). Assay: immunoSEQ multiplex PCR; the TCRdb copy retains only in-frame clones and omits some. The table lists about 2,300 clones, 20% of them singletons, with about 19% in the top ten. The sequence was collected from a human donor with melanoma. This sample comprised tumor tissue (inferred from file names), obtained from a patient given nivolumab and ipilimumab in sequence.

In DNA form, the CDR3 reads TGTGCCAGCAGCCTGAGCGGGAGGGCCGACAATGAGCAGTTCTTC. This sequence encodes CASSLSGRADNEQFF. V usage is TRBV11-3 and J usage is TRBJ2-1, with 10 positions matching TRBD2. The CDR3 is made up of 15 amino acids. The germline V gene has CDR1 SGHNT and CDR2 YENEEA. The V segment lost 5 bases and the J segment 5 bases; nucleotides outside the gene matches: 6.